This T cell receptor beta chain was documented in a study of blood T cell repertoires in COVID-19. Study context: The cDNA or gDNA used as material had been derived from T cells, B-cell-depleted T cells, or PBMCs.

TCRdb's copy holds only in-frame clones and misses some; the assay was immunoSEQ multiplex PCR. The table shows around 68,000 clones, with 75% to 90% occurring only once. V lost 2 bases and J lost 3, with 5 bases in between. The CDR3 loop spans 13 amino acids. The germline gives CDR1 SGHTA, CDR2 FQGNSA. The Seattle site enrolled patients during active infection and followed them longitudinally. Input material: peripheral blood. The sequence was collected from a man aged 35-49 years with COVID-19, enrolled during active disease. The chain couples TRBV7-2 to TRBJ1-3; D gene uncertain. The CDR3 region has the DNA TGTGCCAGCAGCTTAAACTATGGAAACACCATATATTTT. Translated, it gives CASSLNYGNTIYF.